Following are 29 T cell receptor beta chains from one sample sequenced in a study of blood T cells in healthy people across ages. Through a sample-barcoded 5' primer and a J-beta primer mix, a second PCR was run for about 6 to 11 cycles. In TCRdb, the 5' RACE reads were re-called with MiXCR into one record per CDR3 protein. The sample has about 760,000 distinct CDR3 sequences, roughly three fifths seen once. Sequencing used blood. Receptor source: a man in his forties in good health.

The V and J genes are TRBV29-1 and TRBJ2-7; 8 bases line up with TRBD2. Germline CDR1 SQVTM, CDR2 ANQGSEA. The CDR3 has 14 amino acids. The trim removed 7 bases at V and 0 bases at J, leaving 8 bases unmatched. CDR3 region: CSAVLAGFSYEQYF. CDR3 DNA sequence: TGCAGCGCCGTATTAGCGGGGTTCTCCTACGAGCAGTACTTC.

The chain employs TRBV28 and TRBJ2-1; the match to TRBD2 covers 12 bases. V lost 5 bases, J lost 5 bases, and 7 bases stayed unmatched. The CDR3 is 16 residues long. CDR1 and CDR2 from the germline V gene are MDHEN and SYDVKM. The CDR3 DNA sequence: TGTGCCAGCAGTCCATTTAGACTAGCGGGGGACAATGAGCAGTTCTTC. It specifies CASSPFRLAGDNEQFF.

This chain joins TRBV12-3 or TRBV12-4 and TRBJ2-4, with 8 bases lining up with TRBD1. The DNA end favors TRBJ2-5, so the J call may be wrong. The CDR3 contains 15 residues. CDR3 loop: CASSLSSTGAETQYF. The CDR3 DNA sequence: TGTGCCAGCAGTTTATCCTCGACAGGGGCAGAGACCCAGTACTTC.

The chain uses TRBV14 and TRBJ2-6, with 7 positions matching TRBD1. The germline gives CDR1 SGHDN, CDR2 FVKESK. V dropped 3 bases and J dropped 2; count of bases not matched to a gene: 13. The CDR3 covers 19 residues. In nucleotides, the CDR3 is TGTGCCAGCAGCCAGTTAACGGGACAGCGAAAAACTGGGGCCAACGTCCTGACTTTC. Residues: CASSQLTGQRKTGANVLTF.

The table lists this clonotype with a few counts. V and J are TRBV9 and TRBJ2-1; 10 nucleotides align to TRBD2. CDR3 length equals 17 residues. V was pared by 7 bases and J by 3 bases, with 13 bases of the junction left unmatched. CDR1 SGDLS and CDR2 YYNGEE come from the germline V gene. CDR3 sequence (DNA): TGTGCCAGCTCAGAAGCGAGCGGGGGGGCATTCTACAATGAGCAGTTCTTC. Its protein product is CASSEASGGAFYNEQFF. Full variable domain (remainder filled in from reference TRBV9 and TRBJ2-1): DSGVTQTPKHLITATGQRVTLRCSPRSGDLSVYWYQQSLDQGLQFLIQYYNGEERAKGNILERFSAQQFPDLHSELNLSSLELGDSALYFCASSEASGGAFYNEQFFGPGTRLTVL.

This clonotype has a count of ten or more. The chain combines TRBV7-2 with TRBJ2-7; TRBD2 matches at 10 bases. Trimming removed 4 bases from V and 4 bases from J; junction bases left unmatched: 7. The germline CDR1 and CDR2 sequences are SGHTA and FQGNSA. This CDR3 spans 15 amino acids. The CDR3 region is CASSSPIAGGYEQYF. The CDR3 region has the DNA TGTGCCAGCAGCTCACCTATAGCGGGGGGATACGAGCAGTACTTC.

This clonotype was recorded a few times. The rearrangement joins TRBV20-1 to TRBJ2-7; D gene unclear. CDR1 DFQATT and CDR2 SNEGSKA come from the germline V gene (reference sequence). The V and J ends lost 2 bases and 5 bases respectively, with 25 bases between them. The CDR3 consists of 17 residues. The CDR3 bases are TGCAGTGCTAGAAACCTAAATAGTACCGGCCCCACTCACGAGCAGTACTTC. This translates into CSARNLNSTGPTHEQYF.

This clonotype was found a few times. J is TRBJ2-5 and V is TRBV5-1; D not resolved. CDR1 and CDR2 (germline): SGHRS, YFSETQ. The length of the CDR3 is 13 residues. Trimming pared 4 bases from V and 1 base from J, leaving 8 bases between. This CDR3 is CASSVDAQETQYF. CDR3 sequence (DNA): TGCGCCAGCAGCGTGGACGCCCAAGAGACCCAGTACTTC.

This clonotype was seen just once. The V and J genes are TRBV28 and TRBJ2-7; 9 bases are shared with TRBD1. The CDR3 sequence is 16 residues long. The trim removed 4 bases at V and 5 bases at J, leaving 12 bases unmatched. Germline-derived CDR1 and CDR2 are MDHEN and SYDVKM. The CDR3 protein is CASSSPDRGKVHEQYF. Written as DNA, the CDR3 is TGTGCCAGCAGTTCCCCCGACAGGGGGAAGGTACACGAGCAGTACTTC.

The chain couples TRBV4-3 to TRBJ2-1, with 9 bases lining up with TRBD2. Unmatched junction bases numbered 16, after V lost 0 bases and J lost 7 bases. In germline, CDR1 is LGHNA, CDR2 YSLEER. The CDR3 extends over 19 amino acids. CDR3 sequence reads: CASSQESRGGRASVNEQFF. CDR3 nucleotide sequence: TGCGCCAGCAGCCAAGAAAGTAGGGGCGGGAGGGCTTCCGTGAATGAGCAGTTCTTC.

This clonotype was detected only a few times. The CDR3 spells CASSLGPGTRGWYEQYF. In DNA, the CDR3 is TGTGCCAGCAGCTTGGGCCCCGGGACTCGAGGTTGGTACGAGCAGTACTTC. The chain has TRBV5-6 and TRBJ2-7, with TRBD2 as a possible D gene (6 bases). The V and J ends lost 0 bases and 4 bases respectively, with 20 bases between them. Germline-derived CDR1 and CDR2 are SGHDT and YYEEEE. CDR3 length equals 17 residues.

The chain combines TRBV7-2 with TRBJ2-7; 11 nucleotides line up with TRBD1. Trimming removed 4 bases from V and 4 bases from J; junction bases left unmatched: 9. The CDR3 sequence is 16 residues long. Germline CDR1 SGHTA, CDR2 FQGNSA. The CDR3 protein is CASSWTGTGGNYEQYF. In DNA, the CDR3 is TGTGCCAGCAGCTGGACCGGGACAGGGGGTAATTACGAGCAGTACTTC.

The chain couples TRBV28 to TRBJ2-7, with D perhaps assigned TRBD1 or TRBD2 (5 bases each). The germline V gene has CDR1 MDHEN and CDR2 SYDVKM. Trimming shortened V by 8 bases and J by 5 bases, and 16 bases separated the two germline ends. CDR3 length: 13 residues. CDR3 bases: TGTGCCAGCTGGGGTCGAGGGGTCGACGAGCAGTACTTC. This codes for CASWGRGVDEQYF.

This clonotype came up a few times. This chain connects TRBV11-2 to TRBJ2-7, with 9 bases identical to TRBD2. Germline lookup yields CDR1 SGHAT and CDR2 FQNNGV. The CDR3 runs 17 residues. The J segment lost 2 bases and the V segment lost 4 bases, leaving 12 bases of the junction unmatched. The CDR3 loop is CASSSFRGSGSTYEQYF. CDR3 in DNA: TGTGCCAGCAGCTCCTTTAGGGGTAGCGGGAGCACCTACGAGCAGTACTTC.

The chain uses TRBV19 and TRBJ1-1; 8 bases map to TRBD1. This CDR3 is 13 amino acids long. The germline gives CDR1 LNHDA, CDR2 SQIVND (reference sequence). The V gene end was trimmed by 6 bases and the J gene end by 4 bases; junction bases not matched to a gene: 4. This chain's CDR3 is CASSLQGATEAFF. The CDR3 region has the DNA TGTGCCAGTAGCCTCCAGGGGGCCACTGAAGCTTTCTTT.

Of note for this clonotype: One junction end does not reproduce the germline sequence, and a read error may be involved. This rearrangement joins TRBV12-3 or TRBV12-4 to TRBJ1-1; D possibly corresponds to TRBD1 (5 bases). This CDR3 spans 14 amino acids. The CDR3 DNA reads TGTGCCAGCAGTCTAGCCGGGGTGGGGGCTGAAGCTTTCTTT. It specifies CASSLAGVGAEAFF.

V and J are TRBV6-5 and TRBJ2-7; D is possibly TRBD1 (6 bases). Germline V gives CDR1 MNHEY, CDR2 SVGAGI. Trimming removed 5 bases from V and 2 bases from J, with 13 bases in between. The CDR3 is 14 residues long. CDR3 sequence (DNA): TGTGCCAGCAGTACCAACAGGGATACCTACGAGCAGTACTTC. This sequence encodes CASSTNRDTYEQYF.

In its sample, this clonotype was seen a few times. This sequence joins TRBV20-1 and TRBJ2-4, with 8 bases lining up with TRBD2. The assigned J gene may be wrong: the sequence end matches TRBJ2-7 better. The CDR3 contains 17 residues. Per the germline V gene, CDR1 is DFQATT and CDR2 is SNEGSKA (reference sequence). Here the CDR3 DNA reads TGCAGTGCTCTACCCACGCCCGGGGGGGAGAGGGTCTACGAGCAGTACTTC. It codes for CSALPTPGGERVYEQYF.

The chain couples TRBV5-1 to TRBJ2-4, with TRBD2 identical over 13 bases. The J call is uncertain, as TRBJ2-7 better fits the DNA end. The CDR3 runs to 16 residues. In germline, CDR1 is SGHRS, CDR2 YFSETQ. CDR3 protein: CASSDRTSGRSYEQYF. The CDR3, as DNA: TGCGCCAGCAGCGACAGGACTAGCGGGAGATCGTACGAGCAGTACTTC.

CDR3 amino acids: CATSRGGGSYEQYF. The CDR3 region has the DNA TGTGCCACCAGCAGAGGTGGGGGATCCTACGAGCAGTACTTC. This rearrangement joins TRBV15 to TRBJ2-7, with D perhaps being TRBD1 or TRBD2 (5 bases each). Germline assignment: CDR1 LNHNV and CDR2 YYDKDF (reference sequence). The length of the CDR3 is 14 residues. Trimming cost V 1 base and J 1 base, with 8 bases left between them.

The chain is built from TRBV20-1 and TRBJ2-3, with 9 nucleotides matching TRBD1. Germline CDR1 reads DFQATT; CDR2 reads SNEGSKA (reference sequence). V shed 5 bases and J 0 bases; nucleotides not matched to a gene: 6. The CDR3 has 15 residues. The CDR3 DNA reads as TGCAGTGCTGGCCCACAGGGGGCAAGCACAGATACGCAGTATTTT. It encodes CSAGPQGASTDTQYF.

The gene calls are TRBV7-2 and TRBJ2-3, with 15 bases aligning to TRBD2. Germline V gene data show CDR1 as SGHTA and CDR2 as FQGNSA. This CDR3 contains 17 residues. J gave up 0 bases and V 8 bases, and 6 bases lay outside the gene matches. CDR3 protein: CASGTGLAGGSTDTQYF. The CDR3 nucleotides are TGTGCCAGCGGAACGGGACTAGCGGGGGGCAGCACAGATACGCAGTATTTT.

Only a few counts were recorded for this clonotype. The CDR3 nucleotides read TGTGCCAGCAGCACGGGACTAGCGGGAGGAGGGTACGAGCAGTACTTC. It yields the protein CASSTGLAGGGYEQYF. V gene TRBV7-2 combines with J gene TRBJ2-7; 15 bases line up with TRBD2. The ends lost 5 bases at V and 4 bases at J; junction bases unmatched: 6. The CDR3 contains 16 residues. Germline CDR1 SGHTA, CDR2 FQGNSA.

The chain employs TRBV20-1 and TRBJ2-7, with a possible D match to TRBD1 (5 bases). The V and J ends lost 4 bases and 5 bases respectively, with 15 bases between them. The CDR3 totals 13 residues. Germline CDR1 DFQATT, CDR2 SNEGSKA (reference sequence). CDR3 region: CSANWGSMNEQYF. CDR3 coding DNA: TGCAGTGCTAACTGGGGCAGTATGAACGAGCAGTACTTC.

This clonotype is a singleton in its sample. This chain connects TRBV7-6 to TRBJ2-7; tentative D call: TRBD1 (5 bases). The end of the DNA fits TRBJ2-5 better, so the J call may be wrong. The germline V gene encodes CDR1 SGHVS and CDR2 FNYEAQ. The CDR3 totals 14 residues. The CDR3 sequence: CASSLRGSGETQYF. CDR3 nucleotide sequence: TGTGCCAGCAGCTTAAGGGGTAGTGGGGAGACCCAGTACTTC.

This clonotype occurred a few times. The chain links TRBV7-8 to TRBJ2-5; tentatively, D is TRBD1 (5 bases). The J call may be faulty, since TRBJ2-7 better matches the DNA end. Germline lookup yields CDR1 SGHVS and CDR2 FQNEAQ. The CDR3 length is 17 residues. As DNA, the CDR3 is TGTGCCAGCAGCTTAGGGTTTCAGGGATCATCGCTACGCGAGCAGTACTTC. This encodes CASSLGFQGSSLREQYF.

This clonotype was counted once. The chain combines TRBV20-1 with TRBJ1-2; 9 bases map to TRBD1. The germline V gene encodes CDR1 DFQATT and CDR2 SNEGSKA (reference sequence). V shed 1 base, J shed 3 bases, and the junction held 6 bases outside the gene matches. The CDR3 has 15 residues. CDR3 protein: CSARVGTGLDYGYTF. The CDR3 nucleotides read TGCAGTGCTAGAGTCGGGACAGGGTTAGACTATGGCTACACCTTC.

V usage is TRBV7-2 and J usage is TRBJ1-6, with D uncertain. Germline V gene data show CDR1 as SGHTA and CDR2 as FQGNSA. V lost 3 bases, J lost 7 bases, and 25 bases lay in between. This CDR3 is built from 19 residues. The DNA for the CDR3 is TGTGCCAGCAGCTTCGGGCGGTTCGGGCAGGACCCCAGGAATTCACCCCTCCACTTT. Its protein is CASSFGRFGQDPRNSPLHF.

This clonotype has only a few counts. Here the CDR3 reads CASSRAPYSVLTF. In nucleotides, the CDR3 is TGTGCCAGCAGTCGGGCGCCTTACTCCGTCCTGACTTTC. The chain carries TRBV12-3 or TRBV12-4 and TRBJ2-6; D remains ambiguous. V lost 5 bases to trimming and J lost 12 bases, with 14 bases between them. CDR3 length equals 13 residues.